What follows is one T cell receptor beta chain and its context. What this receptor recognizes is not known. Per-nucleotide qualities are absent, and no much larger clonotype sits a single base away. Receptor amplification or capture employed multiplex PCR. The sequencing machine was an Illumina HiSeq 4000. CDR3 regions were amplified by Arm-PCR with iRepertoire HTBI primers to construct TCR beta libraries. Before sequencing, the PCR products went through gel purification. As for how the authors treated the data: Gene usage analysis of CDR3 amino acid clonotypes relied on the roughly 60 TRBV and about 15 TRBJ segments identified across samples. COPE and FqMerger were used to merge filtered high-quality paired reads into contigs. Contigs were aligned with BLAST to IMGT TRBV, TRBD and TRBJ reference genes, and CDR3 was defined per IMGT. Any clonotype with a frequency above 0.1% was classified as a highly expanded clone. Repertoire diversity was measured by Shannon entropy, and V-J evenness by the Gini coefficient. A clonotype found in more than one individual was treated as public. Using fastp at Q25 and MiXCR, TCRdb reprocessed the public reads and kept productive beta chains. Entries that share a CDR3 protein sequence are merged under the most common genes and DNA. These V and J calls originate from TCRdb's pipeline instead of the authors' own analysis. The sample has some 560,000 distinct CDR3 sequences on record, about 16% of them singletons. Of the sample, approximately 25% is held by the ten largest clones.

In light of the paper, this sample's time point label describes: newly diagnosed GD, antithyroid drugs for less than 3 months. For both TCR sequencing and RNA sequencing, RNA was extracted from PBMCs in TRIzol. The diagnosis of Graves' disease followed American Thyroid Association guidelines. Recruitment of patients was carried out at an endocrinology department in Xi'an, China. Each patient gave roughly 10 milliliters of peripheral blood, collected in an EDTA anticoagulant tube. Ficoll Paque Plus density gradient separation was used to isolate PBMCs, and no additional T cell sorting was done. An Agilent 2100 Bioanalyzer and agarose gel were used to assess RNA quality, and a NanoDrop 2000 was used to measure RNA concentration. The CDR3 measures 14 amino acids from cysteine to phenylalanine. The DNA shown is the 42-base CDR3, in frame from base 1. CDR1 and CDR2 are read off the germline V gene as SGDLS and YYNGEE. Ends trimmed: V by 4 bases, J by 6 bases; bases unmatched to a gene: 7.

The entry originates in a study of regulatory T cells in long-lasting Graves disease (dated by TCRdb to about 2021). Concerning the study at large: Antithyroid drugs had been taken for less than 3 months by newly diagnosed Graves' disease patients. Persistent Graves' disease patients were compared with newly diagnosed Graves' disease patients by peripheral blood TCR sequencing and RNA sequencing. A total of 35 or so samples were covered by TCR sequencing, comprising some 13 persistent and 20 newly diagnosed Graves' disease patients. The study was conducted in China and was registered as a clinical trial. Study-wide findings and limitations: Patients with persistent disease shared more public clonotypes (around 2,500) than newly diagnosed patients did (around 980). Lower TCR Shannon entropy and fewer highly expanded clones were observed in persistent Graves' disease patients than in newly diagnosed patients, which suggested clonal expansion. The study examined only peripheral blood because the primary lesion, thyroid tissue, could not be accessed. Sequencing and analysis were limited to the TCR beta chain. Preferential use of TRBV28, TRBJ1-2 and TRBJ2-5 was observed in persistent disease, whereas TRBV20-1 and TRBJ2-1 were favored in newly diagnosed disease. As a limitation, the authors acknowledged that the small sample size may reduce accuracy.

In addition, the sample was reused for a study of T cells in Graves' hyperthyroidism and ophthalmopathy. The second paper states: Stable Graves' hyperthyroidism was defined as the absence of progression to ophthalmopathy over 18 months of follow-up. Hyperthyroidism patients were newly diagnosed, with disease duration under 2 months, and aged 18 to 65 years. Patients with uncontrolled infections, other autoimmune diseases, pregnancy or lactation were excluded. Clinical symptoms, serum thyroxine and TRAb, thyroid ultrasound, and orbital computed tomography formed the basis for the diagnoses. A first-round RT-PCR of the TCR CDR3 used the HTBI primer set with the Qiagen OneStep RT-PCR kit. Most expanded thyroid clonotypes (frequency above 0.001) were also found in blood, which suggests that blood repertoires may mirror thyroid immune responses. In cross-validation, a model built on a 13 V-J signature told ophthalmopathy apart from stable hyperthyroidism with about 90% sensitivity and around 83% specificity, and in testing the same model reached 80%/75%. In validation, progression to ophthalmopathy was predicted by the model with nearly 71% sensitivity and approximately 78% specificity, a median of around 6.5 months before onset. To identify distinguishing TCR V-J signatures, a discovery cohort of around 98 patients was used, comprising roughly 45 with Graves' ophthalmopathy and 57 with stable Graves' hyperthyroidism. Whether ophthalmopathy could be predicted prospectively was tested in an independent validation cohort made up of under 20 hyperthyroidism patients plus 17 patients who later progressed to ophthalmopathy. The approximately 100 discovery patients were divided at random into training and test sets in a 7:3 ratio. The study also compared thyroid tissue and blood T-cell repertoires from about six Graves' hyperthyroidism patients. After blood sampling, hyperthyroidism patients were treated with methimazole at a starting dose of 30 mg daily, and ophthalmopathy patients were treated with high-dose intravenous methylprednisolone. A second multiplex PCR round built the libraries, followed by size selection and purification. Sequencing of the libraries was done on an Illumina HiSeq2000 using paired-end 100 bp reads. SOAPnuke was used to process the raw data, removing reads that contained adapters or uncalled bases, had a mean Phred below 15, or lacked an exact match to the constant primer or identifier. High-quality paired reads were merged with COPE v1.2.5, and unique nucleotide sequences were defined as clonotypes. MiTCR v1.1 was used to align clonotypes to the IMGT TRBV, TRBD and TRBJ reference segments. Only V-J combinations with frequency above 0.0001, covering 99% to 99.2% of repertoires, were analysed. A TCS score was defined as the ratio between F50 (clonal expansion) and ExV (chaos), using BLOSUM62-based TCRdist between CDR3 peptides within each V-J. Welch's t-statistics and random forest reduced just over 500 V-J features to roughly 13, which were used in a naive Bayes classifier (R e1071). Sample size was not statistically predetermined, and blinding of investigators to group allocation was not performed. According to the paper, TCR Vbeta CDR3 sequencing was carried out on more than 120 peripheral blood samples, which came from 40 to 45 ophthalmopathy, approximately 72 hyperthyroidism and roughly 17 progressor patients.

The source is a woman in her forties or fifties with Graves disease. Donor details come from another sample of the same person, matched by shared clones. The sequence links TRBV9 to TRBJ1-2; TRBD1 agrees with 9 junctional bases. This sample comprised peripheral blood mononuclear cells (PBMCs), obtained at new diagnosis, from a patient treated with antithyroid drugs. The CDR3 reads CASSPTGQGNGYTF. The base sequence is TGTGCCAGCAGCCCCACGGGACAGGGAAATGGCTACACCTTC. This CDR3, with the reference TRBV9 and TRBJ1-2 proteins standing in past its ends, gives the full variable domain DSGVTQTPKHLITATGQRVTLRCSPRSGDLSVYWYQQSLDQGLQFLIQYYNGEERAKGNILERFSAQQFPDLHSELNLSSLELGDSALYFCASSPTGQGNGYTFGSGTRLTVV.